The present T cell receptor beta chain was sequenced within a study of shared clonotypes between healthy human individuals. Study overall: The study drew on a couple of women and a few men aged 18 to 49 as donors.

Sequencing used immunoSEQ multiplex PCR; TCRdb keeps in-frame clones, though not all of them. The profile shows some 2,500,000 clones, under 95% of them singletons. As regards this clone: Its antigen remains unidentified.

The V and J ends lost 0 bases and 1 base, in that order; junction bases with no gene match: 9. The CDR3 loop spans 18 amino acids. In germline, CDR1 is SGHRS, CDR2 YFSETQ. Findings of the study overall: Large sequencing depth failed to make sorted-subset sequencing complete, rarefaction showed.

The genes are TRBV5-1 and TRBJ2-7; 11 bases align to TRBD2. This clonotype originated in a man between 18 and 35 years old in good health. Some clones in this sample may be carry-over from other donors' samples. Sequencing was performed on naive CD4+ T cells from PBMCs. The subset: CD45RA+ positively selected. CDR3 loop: CASSLAKGLAESSYEQYF. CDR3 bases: TGCGCCAGCAGCTTGGCGAAGGGACTAGCGGAGTCTTCCTACGAGCAGTACTTC.